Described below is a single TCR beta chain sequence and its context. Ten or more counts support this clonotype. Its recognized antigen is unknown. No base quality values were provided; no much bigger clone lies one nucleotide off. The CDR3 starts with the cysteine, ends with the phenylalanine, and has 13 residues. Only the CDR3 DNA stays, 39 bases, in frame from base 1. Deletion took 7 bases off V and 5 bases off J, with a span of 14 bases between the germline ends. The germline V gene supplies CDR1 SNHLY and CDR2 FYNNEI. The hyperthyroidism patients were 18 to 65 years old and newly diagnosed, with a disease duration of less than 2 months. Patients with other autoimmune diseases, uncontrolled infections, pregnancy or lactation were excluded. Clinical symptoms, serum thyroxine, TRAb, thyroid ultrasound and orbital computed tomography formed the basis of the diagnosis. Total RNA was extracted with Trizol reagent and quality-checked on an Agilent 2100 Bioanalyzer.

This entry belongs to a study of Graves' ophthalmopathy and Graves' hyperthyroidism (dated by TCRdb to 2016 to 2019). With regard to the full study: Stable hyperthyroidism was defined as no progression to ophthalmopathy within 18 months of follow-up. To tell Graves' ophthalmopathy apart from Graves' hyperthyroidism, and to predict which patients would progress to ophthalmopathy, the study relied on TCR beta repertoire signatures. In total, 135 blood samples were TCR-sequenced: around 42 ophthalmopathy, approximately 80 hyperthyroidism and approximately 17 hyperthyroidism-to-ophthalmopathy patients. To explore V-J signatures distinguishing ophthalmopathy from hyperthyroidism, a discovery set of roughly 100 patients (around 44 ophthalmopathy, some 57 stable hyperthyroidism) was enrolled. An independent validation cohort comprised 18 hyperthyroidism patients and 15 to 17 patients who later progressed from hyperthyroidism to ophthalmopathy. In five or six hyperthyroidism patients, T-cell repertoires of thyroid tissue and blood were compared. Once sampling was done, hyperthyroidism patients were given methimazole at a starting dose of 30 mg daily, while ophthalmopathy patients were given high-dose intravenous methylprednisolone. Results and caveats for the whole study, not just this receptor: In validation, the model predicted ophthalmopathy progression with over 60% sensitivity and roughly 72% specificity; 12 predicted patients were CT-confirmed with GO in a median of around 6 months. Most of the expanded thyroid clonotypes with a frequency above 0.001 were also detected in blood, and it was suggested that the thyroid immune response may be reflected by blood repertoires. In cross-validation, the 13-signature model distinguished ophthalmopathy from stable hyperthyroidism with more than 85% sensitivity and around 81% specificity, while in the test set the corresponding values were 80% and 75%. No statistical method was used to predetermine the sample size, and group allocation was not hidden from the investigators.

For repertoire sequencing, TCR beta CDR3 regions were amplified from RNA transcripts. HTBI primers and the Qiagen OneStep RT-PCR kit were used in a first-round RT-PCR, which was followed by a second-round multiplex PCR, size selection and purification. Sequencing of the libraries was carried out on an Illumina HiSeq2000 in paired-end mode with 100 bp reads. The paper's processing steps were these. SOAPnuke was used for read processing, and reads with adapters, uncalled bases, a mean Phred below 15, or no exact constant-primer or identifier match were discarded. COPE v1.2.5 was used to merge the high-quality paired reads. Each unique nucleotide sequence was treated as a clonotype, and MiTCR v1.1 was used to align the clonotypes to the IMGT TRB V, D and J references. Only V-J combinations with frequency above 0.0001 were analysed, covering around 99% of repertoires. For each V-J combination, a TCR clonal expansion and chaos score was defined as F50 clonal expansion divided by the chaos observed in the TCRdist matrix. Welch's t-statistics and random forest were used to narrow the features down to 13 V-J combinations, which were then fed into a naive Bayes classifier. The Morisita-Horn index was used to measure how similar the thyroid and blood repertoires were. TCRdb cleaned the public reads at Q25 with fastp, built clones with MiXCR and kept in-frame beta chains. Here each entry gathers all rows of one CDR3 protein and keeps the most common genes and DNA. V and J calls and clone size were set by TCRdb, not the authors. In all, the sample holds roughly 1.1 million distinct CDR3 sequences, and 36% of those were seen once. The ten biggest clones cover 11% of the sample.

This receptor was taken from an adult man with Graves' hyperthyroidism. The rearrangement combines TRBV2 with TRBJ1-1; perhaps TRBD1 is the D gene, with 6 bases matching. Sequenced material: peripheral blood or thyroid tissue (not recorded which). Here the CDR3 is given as CASIRGWRTEAFF. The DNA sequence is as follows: TGTGCCAGCATCAGGGGTTGGAGAACTGAAGCTTTCTTT. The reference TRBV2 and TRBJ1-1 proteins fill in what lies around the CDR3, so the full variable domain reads EPEVTQTPSHQVTQMGQEVILRCVPISNHLYFYWYRQILGQKVEFLVSFYNNEISEKSEIFDDQFSVERPDGSNFTLKIRSTKLEDSAMYFCASIRGWRTEAFFGQGTRLTVV.